The next 2 T cell receptor beta chains were all read from a single sample in a study of shared clonotypes between healthy human individuals. TCRdb keeps only in-frame clones here, not all; method: immunoSEQ multiplex PCR. The table records roughly 2.4 million clones, almost 96% of them present only once. Sequenced input: naive CD4+ T cells sorted from blood. The subset denotes: CD45RA+ positively selected. The receptors originated from a man in his late teens or twenties in good health.

The V gene is TRBV14, the J gene TRBJ2-5; D possibly corresponds to TRBD2 (5 bases). V shed 4 bases and J shed 5 bases, with 8 bases lying between them. In germline, CDR1 is SGHDN, CDR2 FVKESK. The CDR3 extends over 12 amino acids. CDR3 sequence: CASSLGVETQYF. DNA for the CDR3: TGTGCCAGCAGCCTGGGAGTGGAGACCCAGTACTTC.

In its sample, this clone was seen once. This chain uses TRBV5-1 with TRBJ1-1; TRBD1 matches 7 bases. The CDR3 consists of 13 residues. J lost 11 bases, V lost 0 bases, and 7 bases had no gene match. From germline, CDR1 is SGHRS and CDR2 YFSETQ. This CDR3 reads CASSLDRGGQAFF. The CDR3 nucleotides read TGCGCCAGCAGCTTGGACAGGGGAGGCCAGGCTTTCTTT.